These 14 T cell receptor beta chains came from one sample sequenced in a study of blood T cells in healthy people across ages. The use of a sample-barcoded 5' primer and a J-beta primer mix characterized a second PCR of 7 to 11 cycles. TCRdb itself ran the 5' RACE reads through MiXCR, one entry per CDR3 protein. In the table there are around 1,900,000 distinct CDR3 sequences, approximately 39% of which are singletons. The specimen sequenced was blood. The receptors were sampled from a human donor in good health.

In DNA form, the CDR3 reads TGTGCCAGTAATAAGATTCGAGGCGGATGTGGCTACACCTTC. Amino acids: CASNKIRGGCGYTF. V usage is TRBV19 and J usage is TRBJ1-2, with D unclear. This CDR3 is built from 14 residues. Trimming removed 7 bases at V and 7 bases at J, with 19 bases between. CDR1 is LNHDA and CDR2 is SQIVND in the germline V gene (reference sequence).

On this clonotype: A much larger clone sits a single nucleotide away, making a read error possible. DNA for the CDR3: TGTGCCAGCAGCCCCGACAGGGAATCCGCAGATGCGCAGTATTTT. Translated, it gives CASSPDRESADAQYF. The chain joins TRBV6-5 to TRBJ2-3, with 7 bases matching TRBD1. Germline V gene lookup returns CDR1 MNHEY and CDR2 SVGAGI. The CDR3 contains 15 residues.

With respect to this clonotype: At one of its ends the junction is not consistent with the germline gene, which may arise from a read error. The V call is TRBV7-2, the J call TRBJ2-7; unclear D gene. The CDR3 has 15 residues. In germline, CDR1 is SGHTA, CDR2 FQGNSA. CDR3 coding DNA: TGTGTCAGCAGCCCCCCACCGTTTGGGCAGATCGAGCAGTACTTC. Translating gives CVSSPPPFGQIEQYF.

The CDR3 is CSVVRTGHNEQFF. The DNA of the CDR3 is TGCAGCGTTGTCCGGACAGGGCACAATGAGCAGTTCTTC. The chain is built from TRBV29-1 and TRBJ2-1, with TRBD1 matching 8 bases. The CDR3 covers 13 residues. Germline trimming cut 4 bases from V and 5 bases from J; bases unmatched to any gene: 4. Germline V gene sequence: CDR1 SQVTM, CDR2 ANQGSEA.

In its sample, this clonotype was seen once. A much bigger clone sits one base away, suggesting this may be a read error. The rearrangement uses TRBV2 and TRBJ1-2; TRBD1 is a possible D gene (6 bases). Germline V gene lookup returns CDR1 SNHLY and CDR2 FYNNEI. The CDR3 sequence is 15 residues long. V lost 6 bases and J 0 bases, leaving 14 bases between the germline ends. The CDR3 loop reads CASSAQGGTNYGYTF. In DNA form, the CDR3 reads TGTGCCAGCAGCGCACAGGGCGGAACTAACTATGGCTACACCTTC.

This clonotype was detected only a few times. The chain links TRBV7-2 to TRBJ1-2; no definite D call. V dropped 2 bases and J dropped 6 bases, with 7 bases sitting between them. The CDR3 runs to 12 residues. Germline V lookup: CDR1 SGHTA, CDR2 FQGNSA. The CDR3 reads CASSLRPNGYTF. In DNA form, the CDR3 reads TGTGCCAGCAGCTTAAGGCCCAATGGCTACACCTTC.

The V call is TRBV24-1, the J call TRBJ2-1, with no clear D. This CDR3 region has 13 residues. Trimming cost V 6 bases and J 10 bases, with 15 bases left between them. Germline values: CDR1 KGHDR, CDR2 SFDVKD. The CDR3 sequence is CATSLHRATEQFF. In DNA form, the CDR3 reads TGTGCCACCAGTCTCCACCGGGCTACAGAGCAGTTCTTC.

In DNA form, the CDR3 reads TGTGCCAGCAGCGTAGTTGGGGATAGCTCCTACAATGAGCAGTACTTC. This translates into CASSVVGDSSYNEQYF. This rearrangement joins TRBV9 to TRBJ2-1, with D unresolved. The end of the DNA aligns better with TRBJ2-7, so the J call may be wrong. The CDR3 loop spans 16 amino acids. Germline-derived CDR1 and CDR2 are SGDLS and YYNGEE.

In DNA, the CDR3 is TGCAGCGTCTCTTCGGGGGGCATTACCCACGAGCAGTACTTC. Amino acids: CSVSSGGITHEQYF. The genes are TRBV29-1 and TRBJ2-4; weak D call: TRBD2 (7 bases). Judging by the DNA end, TRBJ2-7 fits better; the J call may be wrong. CDR3 length: 14 residues. In germline, CDR1 is SQVTM, CDR2 ANQGSEA.

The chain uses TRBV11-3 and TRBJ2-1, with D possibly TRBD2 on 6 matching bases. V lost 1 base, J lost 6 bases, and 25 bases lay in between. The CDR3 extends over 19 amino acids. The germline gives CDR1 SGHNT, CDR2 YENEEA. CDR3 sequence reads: CASSLAGGTGAGVFNEQFF. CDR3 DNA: TGTGCCAGCAGCTTAGCTGGAGGGACCGGGGCTGGGGTGTTCAATGAGCAGTTCTTC. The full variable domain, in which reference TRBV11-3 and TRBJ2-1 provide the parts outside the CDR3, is EAGVVQSPRYKIIEKKQPVAFWCNPISGHNTLYWYLQNLGQGPELLIRYENEEAVDDSQLPKDRFSAERLKGVDSTLKIQPAELGDSAVYLCASSLAGGTGAGVFNEQFFGPGTRLTVL.

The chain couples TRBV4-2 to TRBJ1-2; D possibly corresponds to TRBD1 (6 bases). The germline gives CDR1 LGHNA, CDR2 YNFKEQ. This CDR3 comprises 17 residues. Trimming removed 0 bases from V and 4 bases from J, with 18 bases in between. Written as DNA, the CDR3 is TGTGCCAGCAGCCAAGATAGGGTTGGGGGGGCTCGCTATGGCTACACCTTC. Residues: CASSQDRVGGARYGYTF.

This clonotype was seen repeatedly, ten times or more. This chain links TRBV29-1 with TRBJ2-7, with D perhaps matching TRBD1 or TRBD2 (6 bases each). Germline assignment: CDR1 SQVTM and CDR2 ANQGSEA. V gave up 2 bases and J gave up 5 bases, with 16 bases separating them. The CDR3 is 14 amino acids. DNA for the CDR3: TGCAGCGTTGAATGGGGGGCGCGGACGGACGAGCAGTACTTC. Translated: CSVEWGARTDEQYF.

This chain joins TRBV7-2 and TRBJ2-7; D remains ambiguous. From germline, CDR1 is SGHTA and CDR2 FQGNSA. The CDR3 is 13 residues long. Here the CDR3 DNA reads TGTTCAAGCGCTCTTCCAACCTCCTACGAGCAGTACTTC. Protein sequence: CSSALPTSYEQYF.

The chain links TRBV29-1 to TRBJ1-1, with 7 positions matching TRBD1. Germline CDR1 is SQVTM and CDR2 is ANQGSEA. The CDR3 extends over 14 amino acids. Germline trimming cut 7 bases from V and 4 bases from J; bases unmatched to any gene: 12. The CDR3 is CSADPTGMGTEAFF. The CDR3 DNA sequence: TGCAGCGCCGATCCGACAGGGATGGGCACTGAAGCTTTCTTT.